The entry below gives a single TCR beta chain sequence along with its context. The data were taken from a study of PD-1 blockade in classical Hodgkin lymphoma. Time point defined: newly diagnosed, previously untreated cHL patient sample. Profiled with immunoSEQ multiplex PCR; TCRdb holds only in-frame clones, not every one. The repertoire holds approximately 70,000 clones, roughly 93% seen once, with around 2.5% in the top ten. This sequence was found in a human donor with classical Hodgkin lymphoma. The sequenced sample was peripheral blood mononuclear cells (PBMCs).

CDR3 bases: TGTGCCAGCAGCTTAGAGGGGCAAGAAGGGACCCAGTACTTC. Protein: CASSLEGQEGTQYF. The chain carries TRBV7-7 and TRBJ2-5; the D gene is possibly TRBD1 (5 bases). V lost 1 base to trimming and J lost 7 bases, with 13 bases between them. The length of the CDR3 is 14 residues. Germline V gene data show CDR1 as SSHAT and CDR2 as FNYEAQ (reference sequence).